This T cell receptor beta chain came from a study of neurological immune-mediated disorders. Background on the study: Of the approximately 35 patients who had multiple sclerosis, around 30 had the relapsing-remitting form and 3 had the secondary progressive form.

Sequencing runs each yielded over 200 million TCR-beta sequences from 15-18 subjects. TCRdb re-called the 5' RACE reads with MiXCR, one entry per CDR3 protein. The sample lists around 69,000 distinct CDR3 sequences, about 3.4% occurring once. Regarding the study as a whole: In HTLV-1-associated myelopathy, TCR clonal expansion was greatest, whereas multiple sclerosis had the least, falling below healthy controls.

This CDR3 contains 12 residues. CDR1 and CDR2 from the germline V gene are MNHEY and SVGAGI. A remark on this clonotype: Its target is unknown. An end of the junction does not agree with germline; a read error may underlie this.

This TCR derives from a man between 35 and 55 years old with multiple sclerosis. V gene TRBV6-5 combines with J gene TRBJ1-1; no reliable D call. The sequencing input was PBMCs. The CDR3 nucleotides are TGTGACAGCGCCGGCCCGAACACTGAAGCTTTCTTT. Protein sequence: CDSAGPNTEAFF.